These T cell receptor beta chains were read from a single sample in a study of CD8+CD57+ T cells in acquired aplastic anemia. In TCRdb, the reads were re-called with MiXCR into one record per CDR3 protein. The top ten clones hold around 2.3% of a sample with roughly 61,000 distinct CDR3 sequences, over 45% of them seen once. The source material was sorted CD4+, CD8+, or CD8+CD57+ T cells (not recorded which) from PBMCs. The receptors originated from a human donor in good health, serving as a control. CDR3s include the opening cysteine and the closing phenylalanine or tryptophan. D genes are given only for firm matches. Clone size appears in some rows only: once, few, many, or a class for an expanded clone.

>many|TRBD1|TRBJ2-5|TRBV5-8
TGTGCCAGCAGCCCAAATCGACAGGGAGAGACCCAGTACTTC
CASSPNRQGETQYF
>once|-|TRBJ1-3|TRBV29-1
TGCAGCGTTGTTCCTTCGGGGGAGCCTGGAAACACCATATATTTT
CSVVPSGEPGNTIYF
>many|-|TRBJ2-5|TRBV27
TGTGCCAGCAGTGACACTGGCCGGGGAGAGACCCAGTACTTC
CASSDTGRGETQYF
>-|-|TRBJ2-3|TRBV2
TGTGCCAGCAGTGTCAGGCCCACAGATACGCAGTATTTT
CASSVRPTDTQYF
>-|-|TRBJ2-7|TRBV29-1
TGCAGCGTTGTCAGGGGAAGGGGCGAGCAGTACTTC
CSVVRGRGEQYF
>-|-|TRBJ1-2|TRBV2
TGTGCCAGCAGTGATCAGGGTTCGAACTATGGCTACACCTTC
CASSDQGSNYGYTF
>-|TRBD2|TRBJ2-5|TRBV20-1
TGCAGTCTAGCGGGGGGCCCCCAAGAGACCCAGTACTTC
CSLAGGPQETQYF
>once|-|TRBJ2-7|TRBV7-3
TGTGCCAGCAGCACCGATGAGCAGTACTTC
CASSTDEQYF
>-|TRBD2|TRBJ2-1|TRBV5-1
TGCGCCAGCAACCGGGGAGGACTAGCGGGAGGGTCCTACAATGAGCAGTTCTTC
CASNRGGLAGGSYNEQFF
>-|-|TRBJ2-5|TRBV19
TGTGCCAGTAGTATCGGTTTATCGACGACCCAGTACTTC
CASSIGLSTTQYF
>-|TRBD2|TRBJ2-7|TRBV10-1
TGCGCCAGCAGTGGAGTAAACCTAGCGGCGTCCTACGAGCAGTACTTC
CASSGVNLAASYEQYF
>-|-|TRBJ1-1|TRBV9
TGTGCCAGCAGCGTTACTCAGGGTACTGAAGCTTTCTTT
CASSVTQGTEAFF
>medium-sized|-|TRBJ2-1|TRBV2
TGTGCCAGCAGTGAACAGGACTCTGGCAATGAGCAGTTCTTC
CASSEQDSGNEQFF
>many|TRBD2|TRBJ2-3|TRBV6-1
TGTGCCAGCAGTGATCCGGCGGGAGTGAGGGATACGCAGTATTTT
CASSDPAGVRDTQYF
>-|-|TRBJ2-2|TRBV2
TGTGCCAGCAGCGGAGACGCGGGCACCGGGGAGCTGTTTTTT
CASSGDAGTGELFF
>many|TRBD2|TRBJ2-7|TRBV11-2
TGTGCCAGCAGCTCCCTAAGGGTACCTAGCGGGAGATCCAACGAGCAGTACTTC
CASSSLRVPSGRSNEQYF
>many|-|TRBJ2-7|TRBV13
TGTGCCAGCAGCTTTCGGGACGGATCCTACGAGCAGTACTTC
CASSFRDGSYEQYF
>-|-|TRBJ2-5|TRBV15
TGTGCCACCGGACGGGAGACCCAGTACTTC
CATGRETQYF